These 24 T cell receptor beta chains came from one sample sequenced in a study of OX40 agonist ivuxolimab in advanced cancers. Generated by immunoSEQ multiplex PCR, the TCRdb table keeps only in-frame clones and is missing some. The table shows about 100,000 clones, with roughly four fifths occurring only once. Sequencing used CD4+ or CD8+ T cells sorted from blood, obtained in a trial of the OX40 agonist ivuxolimab. The receptors here all came from an adult with an advanced solid tumor such as melanoma, head and neck, liver or kidney cancer.

V gene TRBV18 combines with J gene TRBJ1-1; 8 bases map to TRBD1. The length of the CDR3 is 14 residues. The trim removed 4 bases at V and 4 bases at J, leaving 5 bases unmatched. CDR1 and CDR2 (germline): KGHSH, LQKENI. The CDR3 bases are TGTGCCAGCTCACAATCAGGACAGGGCACTGAAGCTTTCTTT. This encodes CASSQSGQGTEAFF.

The table lists this clone with a few counts. The chain employs TRBV19 and TRBJ1-1; no definite D call. The CDR3 runs 14 residues. CDR1 is LNHDA, CDR2 SQIVND, per germline (reference sequence). V was clipped by 3 bases and J by 1 base, with 9 bases between them. The CDR3: CASSIGSTNTEAFF. DNA of the CDR3: TGTGCCAGTAGTATCGGGAGTACGAACACTGAAGCTTTCTTT.

V gene TRBV19 combines with J gene TRBJ1-3; D is possibly TRBD1 (5 bases). The germline V gene encodes CDR1 LNHDA and CDR2 SQIVND (reference sequence). The CDR3 totals 15 residues. The germline V and J ends were trimmed by 7 bases and 0 bases, with 13 bases remaining between them. CDR3 in DNA: TGTGCCAGTACCATGGGGGGATTCTCTGGAAACACCATATATTTT. Translating gives CASTMGGFSGNTIYF.

This clone was recorded only once. In nucleotides, the CDR3 is TGCGCCAGCAGCTTGGGGCAGGTTCAAGAGACCCAGTACTTC. This sequence encodes CASSLGQVQETQYF. V and J are TRBV5-1 and TRBJ2-5; D gene ambiguous. The V end was cut by 0 bases, the J end by 2 bases, with 8 bases between. CDR1 is SGHRS, CDR2 YFSETQ, per germline. There are 14 residues in the CDR3.

The chain recombines TRBV7-9 with TRBJ2-3, with TRBD2 as a possible D gene (5 bases). Per the germline V gene, CDR1 is SEHNR and CDR2 is FQNEAQ (reference sequence). Deletions cut 2 bases from V and 0 bases from J, with 9 bases between. The CDR3 is 15 amino acids. The CDR3 here is CASSLQGGSTDTQYF. CDR3 bases: TGTGCCAGCAGCTTACAAGGCGGGAGCACAGATACGCAGTATTTT.

The genes are TRBV23-1 and TRBJ2-3; the D gene is possibly TRBD2 (5 bases). TRBV23-1 is marked as an open reading frame, function uncertain. V lost 0 bases and J 6 bases, leaving 7 bases between the germline ends. The length of the CDR3 is 13 residues. In nucleotides, the CDR3 is TGCGCCAGCAGTCAATCGGGCGGGGATACGCAGTATTTT. Its translation: CASSQSGGDTQYF.

The chain employs TRBV7-2 and TRBJ2-1; weak D call: TRBD2 (5 bases). Trimming pared 1 base from V and 2 bases from J, leaving 9 bases between. This CDR3 spans 15 amino acids. Germline V CDR1 and CDR2: SGHTA, FQGNSA. The chain's CDR3 is CASSLEVRAYNEQFF. The CDR3 DNA reads as TGTGCCAGCAGCTTAGAAGTGCGGGCCTACAATGAGCAGTTCTTC. Based on the CDR3 plus reference TRBV7-2 and TRBJ2-1, the full variable domain is GAGVSQSPSNKVTEKGKDVELRCDPISGHTALYWYRQSLGQGLEFLIYFQGNSAPDKSGLPSDRFSAERTGGSVSTLTIQRTQQEDSAVYLCASSLEVRAYNEQFFGPGTRLTVL.

V usage is TRBV25-1 and J usage is TRBJ1-1, with D possibly matching TRBD1 (5 bases). The CDR3 has 14 residues. V was shortened by 2 bases and J by 7 bases, with 14 bases between the two germline ends. Germline V CDR1 and CDR2: MGHDK, SYGVNS. The CDR3 region has the DNA TGTGCCAGCAGTGAAGCTTCTTGGGACGGTGAAGCTTTCTTT. This codes for CASSEASWDGEAFF. Full variable domain (rest looked up from reference TRBV25-1 and TRBJ1-1): EADIYQTPRYLVIGTGKKITLECSQTMGHDKMYWYQQDPGMELHLIHYSYGVNSTEKGDLSSESTVSRIRTEHFPLTLESARPSHTSQYLCASSEASWDGEAFFGQGTRLTVV.

This clone was observed a single time. The chain links TRBV7-2 to TRBJ1-5, with 11 bases lining up with TRBD1. The CDR3 contains 18 residues. V gave up 2 bases and J gave up 0 bases; unmatched junction bases: 6. Germline values: CDR1 SGHTA, CDR2 FQGNSA. CDR3 sequence (DNA): TGTGCCAGCAGCTTACGCGGGACAGGGGGAGATAGCAATCAGCCCCAGCATTTT. Residues: CASSLRGTGGDSNQPQHF.

V and J are TRBV6-5 and TRBJ2-7; D remains unclear. CDR1 and CDR2 from the germline V gene are MNHEY and SVGAGI. The CDR3 is 11 residues long. Deletions cut 4 bases from V and 4 bases from J, with 5 bases between. The CDR3 region has the DNA TGTGCCAGCAGTTCCAATTACGAGCAGTACTTC. Protein product: CASSSNYEQYF.

The V call is TRBV5-4, the J call TRBJ1-2, with 9 bases matching TRBD1. After removal of 4 bases from V and 8 bases from J, the junction contained 12 bases not matched to a gene. The CDR3 loop spans 15 amino acids. The germline V gene has CDR1 SGHNT and CDR2 YYREEE (reference sequence). CDR3 region: CASSPTGGVSGGYTF. DNA for the CDR3: TGTGCCAGCAGCCCTACAGGGGGCGTAAGTGGCGGCTACACCTTC.

This clone was counted a single time. The V gene is TRBV5-1, the J gene TRBJ2-5; no firm D call. This CDR3 is 12 amino acids long. V shed 0 bases and J shed 3 bases, with 3 bases lying between them. Germline CDR1 reads SGHRS; CDR2 reads YFSETQ. CDR3 protein: CASSLGEETQYF. The CDR3 coding sequence is TGCGCCAGCAGCTTGGGGGAAGAGACCCAGTACTTC.

The rearrangement joins TRBV6-5 to TRBJ1-2; 10 positions agree with TRBD1. Germline V gene sequence: CDR1 MNHEY, CDR2 SVGAGI. CDR3 length: 15 residues. V shed 7 bases, J shed 5 bases, and the junction held 10 bases outside the gene matches. The CDR3 sequence is CASIAPGQGIYGYTF. CDR3 DNA: TGTGCCAGCATCGCCCCGGGACAGGGGATTTATGGCTACACCTTC.

The chain combines TRBV19 with TRBJ1-2; D remains ambiguous. This CDR3 is built from 11 residues. The V end lost 7 bases, the J end lost 4 bases, and 7 bases lay between the germline ends. Germline CDR1 and CDR2: LNHDA and SQIVND (reference sequence). The CDR3 loop reads CASNGFYGYTF. In DNA, the CDR3 is TGTGCCAGTAACGGGTTCTATGGCTACACCTTC.

J is TRBJ1-3 and V is TRBV18; no firm D call. CDR1 and CDR2 (germline): KGHSH, LQKENI. The V end lost 4 bases, the J end lost 0 bases, and 7 bases lay between the germline ends. The CDR3 length is 14 residues. CDR3 sequence reads: CASSLGNSGNTIYF. The CDR3, as DNA: TGTGCCAGCTCACTCGGGAACTCTGGAAACACCATATATTTT.

This chain uses TRBV4-2 with TRBJ1-1; no firm D call. The V gene's germline CDR1 is LGHNA and CDR2 YNFKEQ. This CDR3 has 14 residues. The V end lost 3 bases, the J end lost 1 base, and 9 bases lay between the germline ends. The CDR3 DNA reads as TGTGCCAGCAGCCAGTCCAGGACGAACACTGAAGCTTTCTTT. Translating it yields CASSQSRTNTEAFF.

The chain is built from TRBV19 and TRBJ2-1; TRBD2 agrees at 7 bases. Trimming at V came to 5 bases and at J to 0 bases, leaving 4 bases not matched to a gene. Germline V lookup: CDR1 LNHDA, CDR2 SQIVND (reference sequence). This CDR3 is built from 15 residues. The CDR3 DNA reads as TGTGCCAGTAGTGGAGCGGGATCCTCCTACAATGAGCAGTTCTTC. It codes for CASSGAGSSYNEQFF.

The chain links TRBV5-1 to TRBJ1-3; TRBD1 is a possible D gene (5 bases). The germline gives CDR1 SGHRS, CDR2 YFSETQ. The CDR3 extends over 14 amino acids. V was pared by 4 bases and J by 2 bases, with 10 bases between. CDR3 bases: TGCGCCAGCAGCGAAGGGGCTGCTGGAAACACCATATATTTT. This codes for CASSEGAAGNTIYF.

The chain has TRBV5-1 and TRBJ2-7; D is ambiguous. Germline V gives CDR1 SGHRS, CDR2 YFSETQ. This CDR3 has 16 amino acids. V gave up 0 bases and J gave up 0 bases, with 13 bases separating them. In DNA, the CDR3 is TGCGCCAGCAGCTTGGGCCCGACGCGCCTCTCCTACGAGCAGTACTTC. Translation: CASSLGPTRLSYEQYF.

The chain uses TRBV6-5 and TRBJ2-7; TRBD1 might be the D (6 bases). The CDR3 is 15 residues long. The V gene's germline CDR1 is MNHEY and CDR2 SVGAGI. The V end lost 2 bases, the J end lost 4 bases, and 15 bases lay between the germline ends. The CDR3 bases are TGTGCCAGCAGTTACCGGCAGGGGCCCCTTTACGAGCAGTACTTC. Encoded protein: CASSYRQGPLYEQYF.

J is TRBJ1-5 and V is TRBV28; weak D call: TRBD1 (6 bases). The CDR3 is made up of 15 amino acids. The germline CDR1 and CDR2 sequences are MDHEN and SYDVKM. V gave up 8 bases and J gave up 6 bases, with 20 bases separating them. The CDR3 sequence is CASGNTGSRGQPQHF. The CDR3, as DNA: TGTGCCAGCGGTAATACAGGGTCGAGGGGTCAGCCCCAGCATTTT.

V gene TRBV15 combines with J gene TRBJ2-2, with 7 nucleotides matching TRBD1. With V trimmed by 4 bases and J by 1 base, 9 bases remained unmatched. Germline V gives CDR1 LNHNV, CDR2 YYDKDF (reference sequence). CDR3 length: 17 residues. CDR3 nucleotides: TGTGCCACCAGCACCGGGACAGCCTCAAAGAACACCGGGGAGCTGTTTTTT. Translated, it gives CATSTGTASKNTGELFF.

With respect to this clone: At one end the junction does not follow the germline gene, possibly because of a read error. The chain couples TRBV7-2 to TRBJ2-3; TRBD2 aligns across 11 bases. Germline-derived CDR1 and CDR2 are SGHTA and FQGNSA. This CDR3 is 18 amino acids long. The CDR3 sequence is CASSLLRLAGGSTDTQYF. The DNA for the CDR3 is TGTGCCAGCAGCTTATTGAGGCTAGCGGGGGGCAGCACGGATACGCAGTATTTT.

This chain links TRBV25-1 with TRBJ2-3, with TRBD2 matching over 8 bases. The V gene end was trimmed by 6 bases and the J gene end by 0 bases; junction bases not matched to a gene: 2. The length of the CDR3 is 14 residues. The germline V gene has CDR1 MGHDK and CDR2 SYGVNS. Here the CDR3 DNA reads TGTGCCAGCAGCAGCGGGGGTAGCACAGATACGCAGTATTTT. This gives the protein CASSSGGSTDTQYF.